The 26 T cell receptor beta chains below were found in one sample sequenced in a study of Graves' ophthalmopathy and Graves' hyperthyroidism. For repertoire sequencing, the TCR beta CDR3 regions were amplified from RNA transcripts. Second-round multiplex PCR came after first-round RT-PCR with HTBI primers. TCRdb independently ran MiXCR on the multiplex PCR reads; one entry per CDR3 protein. The table has roughly 300,000 distinct CDR3 sequences, roughly a sixth seen once; the top ten hold roughly 12%. What was sequenced was peripheral blood. Receptor source: an adult man with Graves' ophthalmopathy.

Many counts were recorded for this clonotype. The CDR3 sequence is CASSVAGTDQETQYF. For the CDR3, the DNA is TGTGCCAGCAGTGTTGCGGGGACAGACCAAGAGACCCAGTACTTC. The chain combines TRBV2 with TRBJ2-5; tentative D call: TRBD1 (7 bases). Germline V gene data show CDR1 as SNHLY and CDR2 as FYNNEI. The CDR3 consists of 15 residues. V was pared by 4 bases and J by 0 bases, with 12 bases between.

This chain joins TRBV6-5 and TRBJ2-7; 9 bases are a match to TRBD1. With 2 bases clipped from V and 4 bases from J, the junction kept 6 bases outside the gene matches. This CDR3 contains 15 residues. Germline values: CDR1 MNHEY, CDR2 SVGAGI. CDR3 nucleotide sequence: TGTGCCAGCAGTTACGAGGACAGGGGCCTGTACGAGCAGTACTTC. This sequence encodes CASSYEDRGLYEQYF.

The rearrangement uses TRBV15 and TRBJ2-5; 9 bases are shared with TRBD2. V shed 3 bases and J 5 bases; nucleotides not matched to a gene: 13. The CDR3 consists of 17 residues. Germline CDR1 is LNHNV and CDR2 is YYDKDF (reference sequence). CDR3 protein: CATSRTRWAGGPETQYF. The DNA of the CDR3 is TGTGCCACCAGCAGGACCAGGTGGGCGGGAGGGCCGGAGACCCAGTACTTC.

This clonotype occurred many times. The V call is TRBV28, the J call TRBJ1-2; 7 bases line up with TRBD1. Germline assignment: CDR1 MDHEN and CDR2 SYDVKM. The CDR3 spans 14 residues. Losses at the gene ends were 5 bases for V and 4 bases for J; bases not matched to a gene: 7. This chain's CDR3 is CASSAGTVIYGYTF. Here the CDR3 DNA reads TGTGCCAGCAGTGCCGGGACAGTGATCTATGGCTACACCTTC.

This clonotype was observed many times. This sequence joins TRBV12-3 or TRBV12-4 and TRBJ2-7, with D perhaps matching TRBD1 or TRBD2 (5 bases each). Trimming removed 4 bases from V and 5 bases from J, with 15 bases in between. The CDR3 sequence is 14 residues long. The CDR3 coding sequence is TGTGCCAGCAGTTGGAGACCGGGACCCAACGAGCAGTACTTC. Amino acids: CASSWRPGPNEQYF.

This clonotype occurred many times. This sequence joins TRBV11-2 and TRBJ2-7, with D possibly matching TRBD1 (6 bases). There are 15 residues in the CDR3. Germline V gives CDR1 SGHAT, CDR2 FQNNGV. The ends were cut back, 5 bases at V and 2 bases at J, with 16 bases in the middle. CDR3 nucleotides: TGTGCCAGCAGCCGGACAGCCGGGACCGCCTACGAGCAGTACTTC. Translating it yields CASSRTAGTAYEQYF.

V is TRBV2 and J is TRBJ1-2; 9 bases match TRBD1. CDR3 size: 14 residues. In germline, CDR1 is SNHLY, CDR2 FYNNEI. J gave up 1 base and V 8 bases, and 5 bases lay outside the gene matches. Here the CDR3 reads CASAGQGLNYGYTF. In DNA, the CDR3 is TGTGCCAGCGCGGGACAGGGCCTTAACTATGGCTACACCTTC.

This clonotype occurred many times. This chain joins TRBV11-2 and TRBJ2-5; a weak D match, TRBD2 (7 bases). Trimming took 0 bases from V and 1 from J, leaving 9 bases between them. The CDR3 is 15 amino acids. Germline-derived CDR1 and CDR2 are SGHAT and FQNNGV. Here the CDR3 reads CASSLDAGAQETQYF. CDR3 coding DNA: TGTGCCAGCAGCTTAGATGCGGGGGCCCAAGAGACCCAGTACTTC.

This rearrangement joins TRBV7-6 to TRBJ2-7; 11 bases align to TRBD2. Germline CDR1 reads SGHVS; CDR2 reads FNYEAQ. Trimming cost V 1 base and J 7 bases; bases outside gene matches: 6. The CDR3 has 15 residues. The CDR3 sequence is CASSLGLAGGEEQYF. The CDR3 DNA sequence: TGTGCCAGCAGCTTAGGGCTAGCGGGAGGCGAGGAGCAGTACTTC.

The chain employs TRBV6-1 and TRBJ1-6; D not resolved. V was clipped by 4 bases and J by 0 bases, with 13 bases between them. The germline CDR1 and CDR2 sequences are MNHNS and SASEGT. This CDR3 spans 17 amino acids. The CDR3 DNA is TGTGCCAGCAGTGGAACGTTACTTAGCTCCTATAATTCACCCCTCCACTTT. Residues: CASSGTLLSSYNSPLHF.

This clonotype was seen at least ten times. The chain employs TRBV5-5 and TRBJ2-5; D is uncertain. Trimming took 1 base from V and 5 from J, leaving 12 bases between them. This CDR3 comprises 14 residues. Germline-derived CDR1 and CDR2 are SGHKS and YYEKEE (reference sequence). The CDR3 sequence: CASSLNGLRETQYF. In DNA form, the CDR3 reads TGTGCCAGCAGCTTGAACGGCTTAAGGGAGACCCAGTACTTC.

This clonotype was seen at least ten times. The chain is built from TRBV12-3 or TRBV12-4 and TRBJ1-3; 9 bases fit TRBD1. This CDR3 contains 15 residues. Germline trimming cut 6 bases from V and 4 bases from J; bases unmatched to any gene: 7. In nucleotides, the CDR3 is TGTGCCAGCAGCGGGACAGGGACCGGAGGAAACACCATATATTTT. Protein: CASSGTGTGGNTIYF.

This clonotype was recorded many times. The junction differs from germline at one of its ends, possibly a read error. This chain joins TRBV12-3 or TRBV12-4 and TRBJ2-7, with D perhaps assigned TRBD1 or TRBD2 (5 bases each). This CDR3 contains 12 residues. CDR3: CASGFPGLEQYF. The CDR3 region has the DNA TGTGCCAGCGGTTTTCCGGGGCTCGAGCAGTACTTC.

The chain recombines TRBV11-2 with TRBJ1-2; no reliable D call. Germline assignment: CDR1 SGHAT and CDR2 FQNNGV. Deletions cut 0 bases from V and 0 bases from J, with 8 bases between. The CDR3 sequence is 15 residues long. CDR3 sequence (DNA): TGTGCCAGCAGCTTAGATCCTGGAACTAACTATGGCTACACCTTC. Translated: CASSLDPGTNYGYTF.

In its sample, this clonotype was seen many times. V usage is TRBV7-2 and J usage is TRBJ1-1; D may be TRBD1 (5 bases). With 3 bases removed from V and 5 bases from J, the gap between germline ends came to 10 bases. Germline values: CDR1 SGHTA, CDR2 FQGNSA. The CDR3 loop spans 13 amino acids. Here the CDR3 DNA reads TGTGCCAGCAGCTTTGTAGGGGATACTGAAGCTTTCTTT. It specifies CASSFVGDTEAFF.

This clonotype was detected many times. The J gene is TRBJ1-2, the V gene TRBV6-1, with 7 bases fitting TRBD1. With 5 bases clipped from V and 3 bases from J, the junction kept 9 bases outside the gene matches. The CDR3 sequence is 15 residues long. Germline CDR1 and CDR2: MNHNS and SASEGT. CDR3 loop: CASSQRTGVDYGYTF. CDR3 in DNA: TGTGCCAGCAGTCAACGAACAGGGGTGGACTATGGCTACACCTTC.

This clonotype has at least ten counts. The rearrangement uses TRBV2 and TRBJ1-5; TRBD1 matches 10 bases. With 6 bases clipped from V and 6 bases from J, the junction kept 2 bases outside the gene matches. Germline V CDR1 and CDR2: SNHLY, FYNNEI. The CDR3 runs to 13 residues. This CDR3 reads CASRGTGVQPQHF. Here the CDR3 DNA reads TGTGCCAGCAGGGGGACAGGGGTTCAGCCCCAGCATTTT. Based on the CDR3 plus reference TRBV2 and TRBJ1-5, the full variable domain is EPEVTQTPSHQVTQMGQEVILRCVPISNHLYFYWYRQILGQKVEFLVSFYNNEISEKSEIFDDQFSVERPDGSNFTLKIRSTKLEDSAMYFCASRGTGVQPQHFGDGTRLSIL.

This clonotype appeared many times. The chain has TRBV11-2 and TRBJ1-2, with D unresolved. Germline V gene data show CDR1 as SGHAT and CDR2 as FQNNGV. CDR3 length equals 17 residues. V was trimmed by 2 bases and J by 2 bases, leaving 18 bases between them. DNA for the CDR3: TGTGCCAGCAGCTTACCCGGGTCTACTAATTGGAACTATGGCTACACCTTC. Amino acid sequence: CASSLPGSTNWNYGYTF.

This clonotype was picked up many times. The V and J genes are TRBV5-5 and TRBJ1-2, with 10 positions matching TRBD1. The junction had 7 bases not matched to a gene; V was cut back by 4 bases and J by 7 bases. CDR3 length equals 14 residues. Germline V gene data show CDR1 as SGHKS and CDR2 as YYEKEE (reference sequence). The CDR3 nucleotides are TGTGCCAGCAGCCTGCGACAGGGGGCGGGTGGCTACACCTTC. Translation gives CASSLRQGAGGYTF. The complete variable domain, with remaining parts taken from reference TRBV5-5 and TRBJ1-2, reads DAGVTQSPTHLIKTRGQQVTLRCSPISGHKSVSWYQQVLGQGPQFIFQYYEKEERGRGNFPDRFSARQFPNYSSELNVNALLLGDSALYLCASSLRQGAGGYTFGSGTRLTVV.

This clonotype was seen a few times. This may arise from a read error, as a much more abundant clone is one base away. The chain couples TRBV25-1 to TRBJ2-7, with D uncertain. Germline values: CDR1 MGHDK, CDR2 SYGVNS. This CDR3 has 14 residues. V lost 1 base, J lost 4 bases, and 11 bases lay in between. The chain's CDR3 is CASSESARRYEQYF. The CDR3 region has the DNA TGTGCCAGCAGTGAATCTGCTAGAAGGTACGAGCAGTACTTC.

This clonotype showed up many times. The chain carries TRBV6-5 and TRBJ1-2; D is possibly TRBD1 (6 bases). With 0 bases removed from V and 4 bases from J, the gap between germline ends came to 9 bases. The germline V gene encodes CDR1 MNHEY and CDR2 SVGAGI. The length of the CDR3 is 14 residues. The chain's CDR3 is CASSYSRTAYGYTF. The CDR3 region has the DNA TGTGCCAGCAGTTACTCGCGGACAGCCTATGGCTACACCTTC.

This clonotype occurred many times. The chain uses TRBV11-2 and TRBJ1-5, with D uncertain. The CDR3 sequence is 17 residues long. Germline-derived CDR1 and CDR2 are SGHAT and FQNNGV. Trimming left V 5 bases short and J 2 bases short, with 19 bases between. CDR3 in amino acids: CASSDTLLTQGNQPQHF. The CDR3 DNA reads as TGTGCCAGCAGCGATACCCTATTAACGCAGGGCAATCAGCCCCAGCATTTT.

This clonotype was recorded at least ten times. The chain combines TRBV12-5 with TRBJ2-3, with D uncertain. The CDR3 is 11 residues long. V lost 6 bases, J lost 2 bases, and 3 bases lay in between. Germline loops: CDR1 LGHNT, CDR2 FRNRAP. CDR3 sequence: CASGYTDTQYF. DNA of the CDR3: TGTGCTAGTGGGTACACAGATACGCAGTATTTT.

This clonotype was seen repeatedly, ten times or more. CDR3 DNA: TGTGCCAGCAGTTTAGCGTTAGGACTCTATGGCTACACCTTC. Its translation: CASSLALGLYGYTF. The chain carries TRBV12-3 or TRBV12-4 and TRBJ1-2; D call uncertain. This CDR3 has 14 residues. V gave up 0 bases and J gave up 4 bases, with 9 bases separating them.

CDR3 amino acids: CASSLALLADQETQYF. Written as DNA, the CDR3 is TGCGCCAGCAGCTTGGCCCTATTAGCGGACCAAGAGACCCAGTACTTC. The V and J genes are TRBV5-1 and TRBJ2-5, with D possibly matching TRBD2 (6 bases). The CDR3 consists of 16 residues. The V gene lost 0 bases and the J gene lost 0 bases, with 12 bases spanning the gap. The germline V gene encodes CDR1 SGHRS and CDR2 YFSETQ.

This clonotype was observed many times. The genes are TRBV29-1 and TRBJ2-7; D is possibly TRBD1 or TRBD2 (6 bases each). V dropped 2 bases and J dropped 2 bases, with 7 bases sitting between them. This CDR3 region has 12 residues. Per the germline V gene, CDR1 is SQVTM and CDR2 is ANQGSEA. DNA of the CDR3: TGCAGCGTTGAAAGGGGGGCCTACGAGCAGTACTTC. Encoded protein: CSVERGAYEQYF.